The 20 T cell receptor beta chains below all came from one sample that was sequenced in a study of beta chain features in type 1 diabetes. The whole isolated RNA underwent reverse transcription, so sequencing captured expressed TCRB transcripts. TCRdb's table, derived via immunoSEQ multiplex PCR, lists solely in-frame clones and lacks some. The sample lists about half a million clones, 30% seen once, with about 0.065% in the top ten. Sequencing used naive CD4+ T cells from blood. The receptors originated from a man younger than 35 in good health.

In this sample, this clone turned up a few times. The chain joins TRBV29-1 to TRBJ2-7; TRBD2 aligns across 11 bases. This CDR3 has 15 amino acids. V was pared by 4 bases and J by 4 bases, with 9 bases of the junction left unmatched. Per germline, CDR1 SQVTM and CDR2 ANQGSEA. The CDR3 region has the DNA TGCAGCGTTGGTCTAGCGGGAGGCCCCCTTTACGAGCAGTACTTC. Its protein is CSVGLAGGPLYEQYF.

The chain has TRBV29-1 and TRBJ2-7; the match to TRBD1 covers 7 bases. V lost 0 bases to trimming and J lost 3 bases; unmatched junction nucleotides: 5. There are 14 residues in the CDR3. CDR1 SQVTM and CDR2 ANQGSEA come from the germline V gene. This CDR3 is CSVEDRAGGYEQYF. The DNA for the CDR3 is TGCAGCGTTGAAGATAGGGCAGGGGGCTACGAGCAGTACTTC.

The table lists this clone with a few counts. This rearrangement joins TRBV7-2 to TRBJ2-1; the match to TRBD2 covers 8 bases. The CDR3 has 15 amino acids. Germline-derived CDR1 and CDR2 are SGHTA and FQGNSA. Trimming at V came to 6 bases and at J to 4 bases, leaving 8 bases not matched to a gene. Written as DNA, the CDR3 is TGTGCCAGCAGGGAGAAGCGGGAGACATACAATGAGCAGTTCTTC. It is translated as CASREKRETYNEQFF.

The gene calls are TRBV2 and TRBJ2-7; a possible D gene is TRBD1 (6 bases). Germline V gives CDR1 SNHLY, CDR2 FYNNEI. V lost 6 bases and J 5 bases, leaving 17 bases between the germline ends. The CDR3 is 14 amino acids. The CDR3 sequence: CASRQTGWSDEQYF. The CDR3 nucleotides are TGTGCCAGCAGGCAGACAGGTTGGTCCGACGAGCAGTACTTC. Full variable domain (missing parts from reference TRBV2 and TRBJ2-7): EPEVTQTPSHQVTQMGQEVILRCVPISNHLYFYWYRQILGQKVEFLVSFYNNEISEKSEIFDDQFSVERPDGSNFTLKIRSTKLEDSAMYFCASRQTGWSDEQYFGPGTRLTVT.

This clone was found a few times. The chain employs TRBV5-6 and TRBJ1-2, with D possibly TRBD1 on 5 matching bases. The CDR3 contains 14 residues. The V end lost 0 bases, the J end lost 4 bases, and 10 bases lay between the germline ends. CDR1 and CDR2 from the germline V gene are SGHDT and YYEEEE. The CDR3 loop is CASSLASGTYGYTF. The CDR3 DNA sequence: TGTGCCAGCAGCTTGGCTTCAGGGACCTATGGCTACACCTTC.

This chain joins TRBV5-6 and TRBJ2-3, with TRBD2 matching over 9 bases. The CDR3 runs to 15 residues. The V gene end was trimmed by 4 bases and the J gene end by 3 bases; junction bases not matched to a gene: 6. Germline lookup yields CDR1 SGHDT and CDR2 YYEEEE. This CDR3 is CASSLSGSTTDTQYF. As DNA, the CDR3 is TGTGCCAGCAGCCTTAGCGGGAGTACGACAGATACGCAGTATTTT.

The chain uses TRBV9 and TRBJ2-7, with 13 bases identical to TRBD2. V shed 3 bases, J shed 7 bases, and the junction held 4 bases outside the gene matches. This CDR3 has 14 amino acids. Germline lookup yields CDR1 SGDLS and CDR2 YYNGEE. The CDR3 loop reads CASSGGLAGVEQYF. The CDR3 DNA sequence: TGTGCCAGCAGCGGCGGACTAGCGGGAGTTGAGCAGTACTTC.

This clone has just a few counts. The CDR3 nucleotides read TGCAGCGTTCGCGGTTTTGTCTATGGCTACACCTTC. Translating it yields CSVRGFVYGYTF. This rearrangement joins TRBV29-1 to TRBJ1-2; the D is unclear. The CDR3 contains 12 residues. CDR1 SQVTM and CDR2 ANQGSEA come from the germline V gene. The V and J ends lost 5 bases and 4 bases respectively, with 11 bases between them.

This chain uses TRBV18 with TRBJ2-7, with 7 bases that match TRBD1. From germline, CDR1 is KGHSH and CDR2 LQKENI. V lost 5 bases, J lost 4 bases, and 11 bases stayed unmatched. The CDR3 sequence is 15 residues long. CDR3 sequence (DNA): TGTGCCAGCTCAGCCGTAACCGGGACAGAATACGAGCAGTACTTC. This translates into CASSAVTGTEYEQYF.

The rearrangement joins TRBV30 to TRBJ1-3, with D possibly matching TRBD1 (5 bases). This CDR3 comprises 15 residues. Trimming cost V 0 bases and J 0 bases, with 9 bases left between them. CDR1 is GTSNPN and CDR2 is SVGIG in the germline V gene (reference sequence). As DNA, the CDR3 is TGTGCCTGGAGTGTAACAGGCGCCTCTGGAAACACCATATATTTT. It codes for CAWSVTGASGNTIYF.

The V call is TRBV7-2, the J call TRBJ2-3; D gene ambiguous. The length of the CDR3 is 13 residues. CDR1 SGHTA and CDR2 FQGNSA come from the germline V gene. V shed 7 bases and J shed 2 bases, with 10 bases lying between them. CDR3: CASIVDLTDTQYF. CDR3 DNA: TGTGCCAGCATCGTGGACCTCACAGATACGCAGTATTTT.

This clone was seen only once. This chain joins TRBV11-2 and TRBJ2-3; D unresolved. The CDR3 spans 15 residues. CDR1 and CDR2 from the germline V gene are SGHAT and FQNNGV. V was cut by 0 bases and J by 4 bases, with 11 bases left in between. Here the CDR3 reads CASSLDRIGADTQYF. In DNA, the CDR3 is TGTGCCAGCAGCTTAGATAGGATTGGGGCAGATACGCAGTATTTT.

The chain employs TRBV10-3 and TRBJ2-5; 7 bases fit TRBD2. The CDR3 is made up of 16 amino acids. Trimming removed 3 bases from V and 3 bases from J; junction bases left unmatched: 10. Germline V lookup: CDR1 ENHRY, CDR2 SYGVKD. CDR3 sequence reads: CAISELGRSGKETQYF. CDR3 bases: TGTGCCATCAGTGAATTGGGTCGGAGCGGGAAAGAGACCCAGTACTTC.

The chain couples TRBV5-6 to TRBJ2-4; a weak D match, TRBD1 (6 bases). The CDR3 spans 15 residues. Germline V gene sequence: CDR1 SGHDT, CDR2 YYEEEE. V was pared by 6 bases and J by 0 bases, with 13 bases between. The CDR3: CASTGGQIAKNIQYF. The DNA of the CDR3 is TGTGCCAGCACCGGCGGACAGATAGCCAAAAACATTCAGTACTTC.

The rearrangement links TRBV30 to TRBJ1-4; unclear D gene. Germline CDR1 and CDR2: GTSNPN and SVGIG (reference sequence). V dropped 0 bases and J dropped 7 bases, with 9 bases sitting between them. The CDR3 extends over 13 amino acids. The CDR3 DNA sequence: TGTGCCTGGAGTGTGGCAGGAGGTGAAAAACTGTTTTTT. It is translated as CAWSVAGGEKLFF.

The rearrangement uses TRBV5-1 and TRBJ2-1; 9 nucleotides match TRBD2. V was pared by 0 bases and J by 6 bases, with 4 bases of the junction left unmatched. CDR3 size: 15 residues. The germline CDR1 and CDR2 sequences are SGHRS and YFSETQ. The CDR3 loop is CASSLEAGGPNEQFF. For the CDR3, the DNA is TGCGCCAGCAGCTTGGAAGCGGGAGGACCCAATGAGCAGTTCTTC.

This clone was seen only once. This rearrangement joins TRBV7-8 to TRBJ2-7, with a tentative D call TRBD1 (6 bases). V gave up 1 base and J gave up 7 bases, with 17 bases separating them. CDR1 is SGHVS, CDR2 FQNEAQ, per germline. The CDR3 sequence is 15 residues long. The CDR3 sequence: CASSLEHQGTGEQYF. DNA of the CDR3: TGTGCCAGCAGCTTAGAGCACCAGGGGACGGGAGAGCAGTACTTC. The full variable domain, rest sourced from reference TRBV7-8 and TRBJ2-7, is GAGVSQSPRYKVAKRGQDVALRCDPISGHVSLFWYQQALGQGPEFLTYFQNEAQLDKSGLPSDRFFAERPEGSVSTLKIQRTQQEDSAVYLCASSLEHQGTGEQYFGPGTRLTVT.

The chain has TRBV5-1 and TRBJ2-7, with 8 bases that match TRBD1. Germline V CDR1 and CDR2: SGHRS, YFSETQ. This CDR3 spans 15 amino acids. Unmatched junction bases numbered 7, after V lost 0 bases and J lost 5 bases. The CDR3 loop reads CASSLAGQGSNEQYF. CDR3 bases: TGCGCCAGCAGCTTGGCAGGACAGGGTTCGAACGAGCAGTACTTC.

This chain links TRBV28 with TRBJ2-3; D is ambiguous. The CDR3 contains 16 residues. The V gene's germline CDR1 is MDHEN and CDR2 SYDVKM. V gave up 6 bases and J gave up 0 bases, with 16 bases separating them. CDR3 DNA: TGTGCCAGCAGCGTAAACTGGCCGACTAGCACAGATACGCAGTATTTT. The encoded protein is CASSVNWPTSTDTQYF.

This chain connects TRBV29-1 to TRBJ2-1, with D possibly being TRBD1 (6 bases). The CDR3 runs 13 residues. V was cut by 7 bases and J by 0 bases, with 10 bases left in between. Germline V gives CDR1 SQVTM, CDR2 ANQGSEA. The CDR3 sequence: CSAQGSSYNEQFF. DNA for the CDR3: TGCAGCGCCCAGGGGAGCTCCTACAATGAGCAGTTCTTC.